These 8 T cell receptor beta chains share one sample of origin, sequenced in a study of a mutant IDH1 vaccine in newly diagnosed glioma. The method was immunoSEQ multiplex PCR; TCRdb's version includes in-frame clones alone and lacks a portion of them. Of roughly 70,000 clones in the sample, 65% to 90% were seen once. Time point indicated: baseline, week 1 (first vaccination visit). Treatment given: pre-vaccination baseline after standard-of-care therapy. The sample was PBMCs, taken from a glioma patient treated with radiotherapy, temozolomide or both. These receptors originate from a man aged 25 to 40 with glioma.

This clone was counted a single time. This chain connects TRBV27 to TRBJ1-6; TRBD1 aligns across 8 bases. V was clipped by 4 bases and J by 10 bases; unmatched bases: 9. The CDR3 is 15 residues long. In germline, CDR1 is MNHEY, CDR2 SMNVEV (reference sequence). In DNA form, the CDR3 reads TGTGCCAGCAGTTCAGGGGGCGCGTATCAATCACCCCTCCACTTT. Encoded protein: CASSSGGAYQSPLHF.

The V and J genes are TRBV19 and TRBJ1-2; D is possibly TRBD1 (6 bases). The length of the CDR3 is 15 residues. In germline, CDR1 is LNHDA, CDR2 SQIVND (reference sequence). V shed 6 bases and J shed 5 bases, with 19 bases lying between them. The CDR3: CASSRAHREIYGYTF. CDR3 nucleotide sequence: TGTGCCAGTAGCCGTGCGCACAGGGAAATTTATGGCTACACCTTC.

The rearrangement uses TRBV7-6 and TRBJ2-5; no clear D. Germline CDR1 is SGHVS and CDR2 is FNYEAQ. The CDR3 covers 14 residues. The V end was cut by 1 base, the J end by 3 bases, with 9 bases between. CDR3 nucleotide sequence: TGTGCCAGCAGCTTAGGGCGGAATAAAGAGACCCAGTACTTC. Its protein product is CASSLGRNKETQYF.

The rearrangement uses TRBV7-9 and TRBJ1-3; unclear D gene. Germline lookup yields CDR1 SEHNR and CDR2 FQNEAQ (reference sequence). V was clipped by 2 bases and J by 0 bases, with 14 bases between them. The CDR3 has 17 amino acids. The CDR3 coding sequence is TGTGCCAGCAGCTTATTGGTAACGGCGAGCTCTGGAAACACCATATATTTT. The encoded protein is CASSLLVTASSGNTIYF.

A single count supports this clone. This chain links TRBV28 with TRBJ2-3; 10 bases align to TRBD2. Looked up from germline, CDR1 is MDHEN and CDR2 is SYDVKM. Losses at the gene ends were 8 bases for V and 3 bases for J; bases not matched to a gene: 14. The length of the CDR3 is 17 residues. The CDR3 nucleotides read TGTGCCAGCGGACCGGGACTAAAACTAGCGGGGACAGATACGCAGTATTTT. It encodes CASGPGLKLAGTDTQYF.

The chain couples TRBV5-4 to TRBJ2-3; D tentatively reads TRBD1 or TRBD2 (6 bases each). CDR3 length: 14 residues. Germline assignment: CDR1 SGHNT and CDR2 YYREEE (reference sequence). The V and J ends lost 2 bases and 2 bases respectively, with 9 bases between them. The CDR3, as DNA: TGTGCCAGCAGCTTAGGGGGGTCCACAGATACGCAGTATTTT. Its protein product is CASSLGGSTDTQYF.

CDR3 coding DNA: TGTGCCAGCAAACAGTCAGGGTCGGCCGATAATTCACCCCTCCACTTT. Its protein is CASKQSGSADNSPLHF. The gene calls are TRBV25-1 and TRBJ1-6, with D possibly matching TRBD1 (5 bases). This CDR3 is built from 16 residues. V was clipped by 7 bases and J by 5 bases, with 18 bases between them. Germline lookup yields CDR1 MGHDK and CDR2 SYGVNS.

The chain combines TRBV18 with TRBJ2-3, with 13 bases matching TRBD2. J lost 6 bases, V lost 6 bases, and 3 bases had no gene match. In germline, CDR1 is KGHSH, CDR2 LQKENI. The CDR3 contains 14 residues. The CDR3 sequence is CASSRTSGGDTQYF. CDR3 DNA: TGTGCCAGCTCTCGGACTAGCGGGGGTGATACGCAGTATTTT.